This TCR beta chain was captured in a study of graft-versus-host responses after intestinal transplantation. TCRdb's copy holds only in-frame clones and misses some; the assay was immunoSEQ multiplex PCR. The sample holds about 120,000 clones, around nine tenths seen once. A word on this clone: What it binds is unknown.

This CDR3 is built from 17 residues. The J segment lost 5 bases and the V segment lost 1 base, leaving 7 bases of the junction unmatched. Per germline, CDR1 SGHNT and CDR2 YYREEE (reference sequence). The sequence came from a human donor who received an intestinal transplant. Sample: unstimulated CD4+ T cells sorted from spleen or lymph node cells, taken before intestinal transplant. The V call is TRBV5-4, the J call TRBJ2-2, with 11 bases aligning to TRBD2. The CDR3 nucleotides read TGTGCCAGCAGCTTGTCGTCAACTAGCGGGAGTACCGGGGAGCTGTTTTTT. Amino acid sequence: CASSLSSTSGSTGELFF.